What follows are 8 T cell receptor beta chains derived from one specimen sequenced in a study of blood T cell repertoires in COVID-19. Libraries were prepared by immunoSEQ multiplex PCR; TCRdb keeps only in-frame clonotypes and omits some of them. The sample has about 290,000 clones; 85% are singletons. The sequencing input was peripheral blood. These receptors were obtained from a woman aged 50 to 65 with active or convalescent COVID-19.

The CDR3 here is CASSEQGLNEQFF. CDR3 sequence (DNA): TGTGCCAGCAGTGAACAGGGATTGAATGAGCAGTTCTTC. The genes are TRBV2 and TRBJ2-1; maybe TRBD1 (5 bases). Germline CDR1 is SNHLY and CDR2 is FYNNEI. Trimming cost V 2 bases and J 7 bases, with 9 bases left between them. The CDR3 length is 13 residues.

CDR3 amino acids: CAISEPDRGRNTIYF. In nucleotides, the CDR3 is TGTGCCATCAGTGAGCCGGACAGGGGAAGAAACACCATATATTTT. This chain uses TRBV10-3 with TRBJ1-3; 9 bases match TRBD1. The CDR3 runs 15 residues. Germline CDR1 is ENHRY and CDR2 is SYGVKD. J gave up 5 bases and V 2 bases, and 4 bases lay outside the gene matches.

V is TRBV27 and J is TRBJ2-1, with 12 positions matching TRBD2. This CDR3 comprises 13 residues. CDR1 and CDR2 from the germline V gene are MNHEY and SMNVEV (reference sequence). The J segment lost 10 bases and the V segment lost 4 bases, leaving 2 bases of the junction unmatched. The CDR3 DNA reads as TGTGCCAGCAGTTCCCTAGCGGGAGGGGAGCAGTTCTTC. Translation gives CASSSLAGGEQFF.

The V and J genes are TRBV30 and TRBJ2-5, with TRBD2 identical over 7 bases. The CDR3 loop spans 13 amino acids. The J segment lost 9 bases and the V segment lost 7 bases, leaving 14 bases of the junction unmatched. The germline V gene encodes CDR1 GTSNPN and CDR2 SVGIG (reference sequence). This CDR3 reads CASTQRGARAQYF. CDR3 coding DNA: TGTGCCTCTACCCAGCGGGGCGCCAGGGCCCAGTACTTC.

The chain carries TRBV6-6 and TRBJ2-1, with 9 bases matching TRBD1. Germline V gives CDR1 MNHNY, CDR2 SVGAGI (reference sequence). This CDR3 has 15 residues. V was pared by 5 bases and J by 9 bases, with 11 bases of the junction left unmatched. This CDR3 is CASSPSLNRGLEQFF. The DNA for the CDR3 is TGTGCCAGCAGTCCCAGTCTGAACAGGGGGCTTGAGCAGTTCTTC.

The chain combines TRBV10-2 with TRBJ1-6; D is unclear. The length of the CDR3 is 14 residues. The V gene lost 6 bases and the J gene lost 5 bases, with 11 bases spanning the gap. Per germline, CDR1 WSHSY and CDR2 SAAADI. CDR3 coding DNA: TGCGCCAGCAGGGGAGGTTTCAATAATTCACCCCTCCACTTT. Its protein is CASRGGFNNSPLHF.

V and J are TRBV2 and TRBJ2-1; tentative D call: TRBD1 (5 bases). This CDR3 has 12 amino acids. Germline V CDR1 and CDR2: SNHLY, FYNNEI. The germline V and J ends were trimmed by 6 bases and 10 bases, with 13 bases remaining between them. The CDR3 spells CASSLTDLEQFF. The CDR3 DNA is TGTGCCAGCAGCCTGACAGATTTGGAGCAGTTCTTC.

This clone was found once. The J gene is TRBJ1-1, the V gene TRBV13; 7 positions agree with TRBD1. Germline CDR1 PRHDT, CDR2 FYEKMQ (reference sequence). The CDR3 totals 15 residues. The junction had 9 bases not matched to a gene; V was cut back by 3 bases and J by 5 bases. CDR3 residues: CASSFGQVEQTEAFF. For the CDR3, the DNA is TGTGCCAGCAGCTTCGGACAGGTCGAACAGACTGAAGCTTTCTTT.